This TCR beta chain comes out of a study of cytomegalovirus exposure and HLA in healthy donors. The primer mix had 60 Vbeta and 13 Jbeta primers. Profiling relied on immunoSEQ multiplex PCR, and the TCRdb table lists in-frame clones only, not all of them. Of over 110,000 clones detected, approximately 84% appear once; the ten largest clones hold roughly 10%. The CDR3 totals 14 residues. Trimming removed 5 bases from V and 7 bases from J; junction bases left unmatched: 8. The germline CDR1 and CDR2 sequences are SGHTA and FQGNSA. Sequencing was carried out using PBMCs. The receptor was isolated from a woman aged 55 to 70 in good health and CMV-seropositive. This chain connects TRBV7-2 to TRBJ1-2; 9 bases are shared with TRBD1. The CDR3 DNA follows: TGTGCCAGCAGCGATAAACAGGGGGCGCGTGGCTACACCTTC. Protein sequence: CASSDKQGARGYTF.